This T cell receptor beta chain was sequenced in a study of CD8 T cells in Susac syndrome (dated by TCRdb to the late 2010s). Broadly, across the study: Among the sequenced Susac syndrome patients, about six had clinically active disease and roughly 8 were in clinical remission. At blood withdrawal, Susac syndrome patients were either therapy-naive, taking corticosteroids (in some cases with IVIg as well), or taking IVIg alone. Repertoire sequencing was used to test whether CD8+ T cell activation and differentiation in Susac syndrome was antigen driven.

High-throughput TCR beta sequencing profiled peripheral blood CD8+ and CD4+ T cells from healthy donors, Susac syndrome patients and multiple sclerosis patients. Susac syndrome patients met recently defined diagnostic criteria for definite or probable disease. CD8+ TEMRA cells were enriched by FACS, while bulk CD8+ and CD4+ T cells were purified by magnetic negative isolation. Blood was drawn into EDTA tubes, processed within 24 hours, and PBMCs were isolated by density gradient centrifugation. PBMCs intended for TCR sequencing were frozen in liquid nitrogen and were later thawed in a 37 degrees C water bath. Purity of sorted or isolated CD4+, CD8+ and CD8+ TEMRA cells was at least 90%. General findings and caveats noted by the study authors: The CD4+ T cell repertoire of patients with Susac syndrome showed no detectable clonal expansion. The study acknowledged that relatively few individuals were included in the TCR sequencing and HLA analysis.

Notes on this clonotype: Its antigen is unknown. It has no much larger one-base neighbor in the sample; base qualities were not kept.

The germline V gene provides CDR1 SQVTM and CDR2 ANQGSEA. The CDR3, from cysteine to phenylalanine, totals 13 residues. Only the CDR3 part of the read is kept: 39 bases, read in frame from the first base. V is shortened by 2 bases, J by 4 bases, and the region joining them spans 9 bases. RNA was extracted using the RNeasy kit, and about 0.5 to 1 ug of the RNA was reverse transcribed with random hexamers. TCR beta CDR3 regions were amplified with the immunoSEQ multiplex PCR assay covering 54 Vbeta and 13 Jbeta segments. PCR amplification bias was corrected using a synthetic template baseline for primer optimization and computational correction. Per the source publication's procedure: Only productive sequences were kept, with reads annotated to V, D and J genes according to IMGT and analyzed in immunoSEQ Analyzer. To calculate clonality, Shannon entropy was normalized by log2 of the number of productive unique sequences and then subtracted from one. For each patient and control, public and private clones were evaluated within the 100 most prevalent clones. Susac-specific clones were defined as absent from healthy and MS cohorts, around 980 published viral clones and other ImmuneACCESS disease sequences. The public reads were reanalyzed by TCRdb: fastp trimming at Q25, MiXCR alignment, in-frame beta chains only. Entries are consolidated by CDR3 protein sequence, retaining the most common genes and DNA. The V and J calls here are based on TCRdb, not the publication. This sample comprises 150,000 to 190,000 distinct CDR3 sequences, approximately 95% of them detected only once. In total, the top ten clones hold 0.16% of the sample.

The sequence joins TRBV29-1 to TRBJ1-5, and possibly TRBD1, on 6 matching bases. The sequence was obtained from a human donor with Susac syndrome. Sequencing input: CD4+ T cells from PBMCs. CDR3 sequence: CSVETGLNQPQHF. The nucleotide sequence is TGCAGCGTTGAAACAGGGTTGAATCAGCCCCAGCATTTT.